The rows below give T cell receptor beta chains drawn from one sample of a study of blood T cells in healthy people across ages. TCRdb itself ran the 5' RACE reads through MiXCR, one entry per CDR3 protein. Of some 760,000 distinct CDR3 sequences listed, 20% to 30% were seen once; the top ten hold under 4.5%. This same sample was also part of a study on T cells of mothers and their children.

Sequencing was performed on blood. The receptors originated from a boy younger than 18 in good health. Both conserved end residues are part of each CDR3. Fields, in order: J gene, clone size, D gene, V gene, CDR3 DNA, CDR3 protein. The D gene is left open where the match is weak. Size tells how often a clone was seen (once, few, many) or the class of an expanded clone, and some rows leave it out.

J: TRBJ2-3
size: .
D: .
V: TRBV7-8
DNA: TGTGCCAGCAGCTTTGAGGGGGGGCTGGGAGATACGCAGTATTTT
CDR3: CASSFEGGLGDTQYF

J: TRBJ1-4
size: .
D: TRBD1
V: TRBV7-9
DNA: TGTGCCAGCAGCCCTTGGAGGGGGACAGAAAATCAAAAACTGTTTTTT
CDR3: CASSPWRGTENQKLFF

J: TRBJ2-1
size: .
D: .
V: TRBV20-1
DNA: TGCAGTGCTAGACCTCGGGCTAACCGGCCAGGGGAGCAGTTCTTC
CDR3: CSARPRANRPGEQFF

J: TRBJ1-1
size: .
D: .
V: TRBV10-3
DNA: TGTGCCATCAGGCCGGGTAGAAACACTGAAGCTTTCTTT
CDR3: CAIRPGRNTEAFF

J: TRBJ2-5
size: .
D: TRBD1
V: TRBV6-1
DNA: TGTGCCAGCAGGATGACAGGGTCCACGGAGACCCAGTACTTC
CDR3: CASRMTGSTETQYF

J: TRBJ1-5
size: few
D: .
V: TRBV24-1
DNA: TGTGCCACCAGTGCTACAGGGTCCGGTAGCAATCAGCCCCAGCATTTT
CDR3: CATSATGSGSNQPQHF

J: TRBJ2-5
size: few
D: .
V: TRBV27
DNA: TGTGCCAGCACCGAGGACTTCCGCAGGGGGACCCAGTACTTC
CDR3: CASTEDFRRGTQYF

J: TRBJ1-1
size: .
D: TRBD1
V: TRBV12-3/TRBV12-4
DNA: TGTGCCAGCACCTTGACAGGGTACTCCCTTGCTACTGAAGCTTTCTTT
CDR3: CASTLTGYSLATEAFF

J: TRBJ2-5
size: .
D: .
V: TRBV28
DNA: TGTGCCAGCAGTTTGTTCAGTTATAAAGAGACCCAGTACTTC
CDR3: CASSLFSYKETQYF

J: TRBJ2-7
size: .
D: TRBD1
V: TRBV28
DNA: TGTGCCAGCAGTTGGGGACAGGGATTCTACGAGCAGTACTTC
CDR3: CASSWGQGFYEQYF

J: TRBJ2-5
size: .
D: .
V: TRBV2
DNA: TGTGCCAGCAGTTTGACGTGGGGGAAGGAGACCCAGTACTTC
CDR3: CASSLTWGKETQYF

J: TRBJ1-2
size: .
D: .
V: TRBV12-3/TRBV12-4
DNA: TGTGCCAGCAGCCGGGACCTTAGTTGGTATGGCTACACCTTC
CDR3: CASSRDLSWYGYTF

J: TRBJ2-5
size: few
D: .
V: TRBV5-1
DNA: TGCGCCAGCAGCCTAAGATCCCGGGAGACCCAGTACTTC
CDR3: CASSLRSRETQYF

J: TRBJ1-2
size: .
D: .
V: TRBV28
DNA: TGTGCCAGCAGTTTCGGGTTCGGTGGCTACACCTTC
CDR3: CASSFGFGGYTF

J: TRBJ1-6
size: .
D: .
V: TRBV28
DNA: TGTGCCAGCAGTGTCACAGGGTATAATTCACCCCTCCACTTT
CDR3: CASSVTGYNSPLHF

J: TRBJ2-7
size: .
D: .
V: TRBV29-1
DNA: TGCAGCGTTGAAGCGCCAGGGTCAGAATCGTCCGAGCAGTACTTC
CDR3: CSVEAPGSESSEQYF

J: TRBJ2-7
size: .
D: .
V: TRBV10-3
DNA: TGTGCCATCAGCTGGGACAACTCCTACGAGCAGTACTTC
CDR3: CAISWDNSYEQYF

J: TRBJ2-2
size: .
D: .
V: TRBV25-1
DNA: TGTGCCAGCAGTGAATTGGAGAACACCGGGGAGCTGTTTTTT
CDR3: CASSELENTGELFF

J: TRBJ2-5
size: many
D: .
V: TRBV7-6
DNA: TGTGCCAGCAGCTCAGGCCCGGAGACCCAGTACTTC
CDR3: CASSSGPETQYF

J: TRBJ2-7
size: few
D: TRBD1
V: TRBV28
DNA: TGTGCCAGCAGTCTCACCGGGACAGCCATCTCCGAGCAGTACTTC
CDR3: CASSLTGTAISEQYF

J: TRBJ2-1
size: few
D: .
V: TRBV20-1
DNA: TGCAGTGCTAGAGATCTAAAGGGCGATGAGCAGTTCTTC
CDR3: CSARDLKGDEQFF

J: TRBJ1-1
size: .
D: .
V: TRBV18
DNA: TGTGCCAGCTCACCACGGACAATGAACACTGAAGCTTTCTTT
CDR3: CASSPRTMNTEAFF

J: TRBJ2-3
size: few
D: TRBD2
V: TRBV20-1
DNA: TGCAGTGCTAGAGATCTAGCGGGTGAGCCCATAGATACGCAGTATTTT
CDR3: CSARDLAGEPIDTQYF

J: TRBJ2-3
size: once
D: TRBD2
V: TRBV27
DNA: TGTGCCAGCAGTCAGACTAGCGGGGTGGGTAGCACAGATACGCAGTATTTT
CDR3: CASSQTSGVGSTDTQYF

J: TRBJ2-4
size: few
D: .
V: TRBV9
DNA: TGTGCCAGCAGCGCTGGGCACACAGGGTTCATTCAGTACTTC
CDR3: CASSAGHTGFIQYF

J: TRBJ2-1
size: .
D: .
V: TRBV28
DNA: TGTGCCAGCAGTTTCTTTCGGAACAAGGGGAAGATAAAGTACAATGAGCAGTTCTTC
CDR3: CASSFFRNKGKIKYNEQFF

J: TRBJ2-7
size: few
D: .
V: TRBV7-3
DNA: TGTGCCAGCAGCTTAACTACAGCACAGGAGCAGTACTTC
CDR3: CASSLTTAQEQYF

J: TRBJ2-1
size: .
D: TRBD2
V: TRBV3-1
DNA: TGTGCCAGCAGCCAACTGTCAGATAGCGGGACCTACAATGAGCAGTTCTTC
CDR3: CASSQLSDSGTYNEQFF

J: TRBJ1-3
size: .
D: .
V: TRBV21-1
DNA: TGTGCCAGCAGCAAAGAGGTCCATAATTCTGGAAACACCATATATTTT
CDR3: CASSKEVHNSGNTIYF